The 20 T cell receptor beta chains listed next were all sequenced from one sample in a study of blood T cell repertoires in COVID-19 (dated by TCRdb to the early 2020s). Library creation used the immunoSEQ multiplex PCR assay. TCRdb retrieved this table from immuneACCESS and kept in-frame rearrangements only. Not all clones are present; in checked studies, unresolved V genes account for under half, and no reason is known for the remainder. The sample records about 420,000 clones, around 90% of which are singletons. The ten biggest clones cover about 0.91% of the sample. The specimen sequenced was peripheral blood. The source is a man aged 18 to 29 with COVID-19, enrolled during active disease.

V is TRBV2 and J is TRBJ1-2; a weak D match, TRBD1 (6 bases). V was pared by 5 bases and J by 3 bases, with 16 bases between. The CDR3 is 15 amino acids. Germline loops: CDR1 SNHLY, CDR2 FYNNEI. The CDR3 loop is CASSRTVSIYYGYTF. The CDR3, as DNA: TGTGCCAGCAGTCGGACAGTCTCCATCTACTATGGCTACACCTTC.

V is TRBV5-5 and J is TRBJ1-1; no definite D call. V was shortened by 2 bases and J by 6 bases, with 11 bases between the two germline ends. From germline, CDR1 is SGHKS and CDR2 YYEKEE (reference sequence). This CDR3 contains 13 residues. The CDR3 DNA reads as TGTGCCAGCAGCTTACCGGGGTGGGCTGAAGCTTTCTTT. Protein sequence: CASSLPGWAEAFF.

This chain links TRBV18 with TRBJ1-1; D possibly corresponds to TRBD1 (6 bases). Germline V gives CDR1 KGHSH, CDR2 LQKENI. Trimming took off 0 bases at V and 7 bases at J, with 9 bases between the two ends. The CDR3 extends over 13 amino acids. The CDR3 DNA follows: TGTGCCAGCTCACCACCCTTACAGGGTGAAGCTTTCTTT. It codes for CASSPPLQGEAFF.

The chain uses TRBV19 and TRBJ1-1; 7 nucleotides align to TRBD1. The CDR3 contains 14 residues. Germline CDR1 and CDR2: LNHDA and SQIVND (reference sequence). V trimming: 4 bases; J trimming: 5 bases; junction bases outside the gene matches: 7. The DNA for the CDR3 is TGTGCCAGTAGTAACGACAGGGAGAAGACTGAAGCTTTCTTT. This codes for CASSNDREKTEAFF. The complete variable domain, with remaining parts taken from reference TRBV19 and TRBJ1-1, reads DGGITQSPKYLFRKEGQNVTLSCEQNLNHDAMYWYRQDPGQGLRLIYYSQIVNDFQKGDIAEGYSVSREKKESFPLTVTSAQKNPTAFYLCASSNDREKTEAFFGQGTRLTVV.

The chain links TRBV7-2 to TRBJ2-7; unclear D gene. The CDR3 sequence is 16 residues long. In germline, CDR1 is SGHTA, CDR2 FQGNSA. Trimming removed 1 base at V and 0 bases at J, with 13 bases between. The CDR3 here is CASSLEVSRSSYEQYF. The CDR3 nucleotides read TGTGCCAGCAGCTTAGAAGTCTCGCGGAGCTCCTACGAGCAGTACTTC. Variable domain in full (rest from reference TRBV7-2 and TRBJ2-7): GAGVSQSPSNKVTEKGKDVELRCDPISGHTALYWYRQSLGQGLEFLIYFQGNSAPDKSGLPSDRFSAERTGGSVSTLTIQRTQQEDSAVYLCASSLEVSRSSYEQYFGPGTRLTVT.

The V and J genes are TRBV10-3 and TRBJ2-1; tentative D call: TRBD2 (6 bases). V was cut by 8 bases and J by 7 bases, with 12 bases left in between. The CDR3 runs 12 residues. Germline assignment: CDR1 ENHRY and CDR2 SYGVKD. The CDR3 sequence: CAIGGTHNEQFF. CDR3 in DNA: TGTGCCATCGGAGGGACGCATAATGAGCAGTTCTTC.

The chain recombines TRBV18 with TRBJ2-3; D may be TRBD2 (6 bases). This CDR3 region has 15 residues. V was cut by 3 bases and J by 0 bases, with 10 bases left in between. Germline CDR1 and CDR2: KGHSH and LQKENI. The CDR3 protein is CASSPTRTSTDTQYF. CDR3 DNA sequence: TGTGCCAGCTCACCGACTAGGACTAGCACAGATACGCAGTATTTT.

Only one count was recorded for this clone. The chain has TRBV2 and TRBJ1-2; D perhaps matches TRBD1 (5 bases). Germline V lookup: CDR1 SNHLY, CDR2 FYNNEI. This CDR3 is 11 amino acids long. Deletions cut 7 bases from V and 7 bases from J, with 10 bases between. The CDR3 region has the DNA TGTGCCAGCAAATTAACAGGTGGCTACACCTTC. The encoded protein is CASKLTGGYTF.

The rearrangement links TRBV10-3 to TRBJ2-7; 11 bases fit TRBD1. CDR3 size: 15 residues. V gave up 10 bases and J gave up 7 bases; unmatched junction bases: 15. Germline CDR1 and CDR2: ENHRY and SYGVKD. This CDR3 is CASSPPGTGGAEQYF. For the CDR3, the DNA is TGTGCCAGCTCCCCCCCCGGGACAGGGGGGGCAGAGCAGTACTTC.

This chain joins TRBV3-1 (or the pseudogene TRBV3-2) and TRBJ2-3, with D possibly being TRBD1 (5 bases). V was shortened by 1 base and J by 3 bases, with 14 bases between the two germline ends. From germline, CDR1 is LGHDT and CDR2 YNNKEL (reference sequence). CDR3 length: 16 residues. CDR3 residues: CASSQVLTVLTDTQYF. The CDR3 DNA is TGTGCCAGCAGCCAAGTCCTGACAGTCTTGACAGATACGCAGTATTTT.

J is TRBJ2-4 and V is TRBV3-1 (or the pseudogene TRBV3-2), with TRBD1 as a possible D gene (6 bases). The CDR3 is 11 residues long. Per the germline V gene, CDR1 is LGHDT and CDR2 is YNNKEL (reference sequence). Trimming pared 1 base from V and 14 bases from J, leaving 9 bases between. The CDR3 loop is CASSQGTAEYF. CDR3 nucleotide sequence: TGTGCCAGCAGCCAAGGGACAGCCGAGTACTTC.

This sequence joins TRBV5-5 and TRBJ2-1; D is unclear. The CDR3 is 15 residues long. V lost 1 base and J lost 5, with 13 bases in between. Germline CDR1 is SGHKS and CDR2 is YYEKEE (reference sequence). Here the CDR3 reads CASSLWQSADNEQFF. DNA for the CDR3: TGTGCCAGCAGCTTGTGGCAATCGGCGGACAATGAGCAGTTCTTC.

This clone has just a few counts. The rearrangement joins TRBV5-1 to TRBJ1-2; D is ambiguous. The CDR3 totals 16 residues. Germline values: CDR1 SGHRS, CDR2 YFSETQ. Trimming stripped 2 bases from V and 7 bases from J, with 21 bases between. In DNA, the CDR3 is TGCGCCAGCAGCTTCGGAGGGCAGACTAGCGCGGGTGGCTACACCTTC. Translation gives CASSFGGQTSAGGYTF.

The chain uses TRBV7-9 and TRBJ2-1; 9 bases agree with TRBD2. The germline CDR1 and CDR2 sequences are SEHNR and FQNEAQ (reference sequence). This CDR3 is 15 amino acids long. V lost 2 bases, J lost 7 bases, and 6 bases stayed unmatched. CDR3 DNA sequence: TGTGCCAGCAGCTTAAAGGCTAGCGGGACTAATGAGCAGTTCTTC. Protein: CASSLKASGTNEQFF.

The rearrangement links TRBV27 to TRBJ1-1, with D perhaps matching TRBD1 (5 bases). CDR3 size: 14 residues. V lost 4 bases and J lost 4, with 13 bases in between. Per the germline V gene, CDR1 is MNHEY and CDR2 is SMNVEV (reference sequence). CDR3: CASSSQGRGTEAFF. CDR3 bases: TGTGCCAGCAGTTCCCAGGGAAGGGGCACTGAAGCTTTCTTT.

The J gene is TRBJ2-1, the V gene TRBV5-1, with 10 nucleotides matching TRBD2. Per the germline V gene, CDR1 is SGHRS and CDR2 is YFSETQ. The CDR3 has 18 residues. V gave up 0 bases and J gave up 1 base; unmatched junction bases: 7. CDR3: CASSLGYSSGRSYNEQFF. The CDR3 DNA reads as TGCGCCAGCAGCTTGGGTTACTCTAGCGGGAGATCCTACAATGAGCAGTTCTTC.

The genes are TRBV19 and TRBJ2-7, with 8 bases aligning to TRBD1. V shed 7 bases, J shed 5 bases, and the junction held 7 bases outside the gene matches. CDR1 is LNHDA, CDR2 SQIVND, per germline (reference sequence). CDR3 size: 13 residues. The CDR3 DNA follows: TGTGCCAGTAATCAGGGGGCGGTCGACGAGCAGTACTTC. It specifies CASNQGAVDEQYF.

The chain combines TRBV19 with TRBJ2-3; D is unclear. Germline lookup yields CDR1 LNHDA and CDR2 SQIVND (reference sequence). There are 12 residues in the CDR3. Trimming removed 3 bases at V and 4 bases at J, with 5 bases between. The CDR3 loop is CASSIFSDTQYF. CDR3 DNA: TGTGCCAGTAGTATCTTCTCAGATACGCAGTATTTT.

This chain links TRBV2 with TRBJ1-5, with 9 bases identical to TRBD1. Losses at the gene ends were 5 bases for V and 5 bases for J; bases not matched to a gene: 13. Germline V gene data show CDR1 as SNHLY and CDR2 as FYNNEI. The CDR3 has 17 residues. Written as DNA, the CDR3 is TGTGCCAGCAGTCAAGTCGGGACAGGGTTAGTTCATCAGCCCCAGCATTTT. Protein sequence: CASSQVGTGLVHQPQHF.

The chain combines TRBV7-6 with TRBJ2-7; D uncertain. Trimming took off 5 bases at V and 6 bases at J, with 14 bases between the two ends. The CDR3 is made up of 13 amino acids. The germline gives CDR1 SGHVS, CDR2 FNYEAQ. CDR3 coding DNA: TGTGCCAGCAGCCCAGAACCCATCTCCGAGCAGTACTTC. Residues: CASSPEPISEQYF. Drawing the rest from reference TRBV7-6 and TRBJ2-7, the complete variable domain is GAGVSQSPRYKVTKRGQDVALRCDPISGHVSLYWYRQALGQGPEFLTYFNYEAQQDKSGLPNDRFSAERPEGSISTLTIQRTEQRDSAMYRCASSPEPISEQYFGPGTRLTVT.